Listed here are 8 T cell receptor beta chains from one sample, sequenced in a study of T cell changes during pregnancy in multiple sclerosis. Some clones are missing from TCRdb's copy, which holds only in-frame ones; the method was immunoSEQ multiplex PCR. This table has under 35,000 clones, 85% appearing once. The sequences come from CD8+ T cells from peripheral blood mononuclear cells, collected after pregnancy. These TCRs come from a female donor with multiple sclerosis, enrolled in a pregnancy study.

The chain combines TRBV30 with TRBJ1-2; perhaps TRBD1 as D (5 bases). Germline loops: CDR1 GTSNPN, CDR2 SVGIG (reference sequence). This CDR3 contains 13 residues. The V end lost 6 bases, the J end lost 5 bases, and 16 bases lay between the germline ends. CDR3 nucleotide sequence: TGTGCCTGCCCCCTTTCGGGGGGGTATGGCTACACCTTC. Amino acids: CACPLSGGYGYTF.

The J gene is TRBJ1-2, the V gene TRBV7-2; D gene uncertain. The germline V gene encodes CDR1 SGHTA and CDR2 FQGNSA. CDR3 size: 15 residues. V was clipped by 0 bases and J by 6 bases, with 14 bases between them. The CDR3 DNA sequence: TGTGCCAGCAGCTTAGCCCGGGTAGGGAGCCATGGCTACACCTTC. Its translation: CASSLARVGSHGYTF.

The chain combines TRBV5-6 with TRBJ1-2, with D possibly matching TRBD1 (6 bases). Trimming removed 4 bases from V and 2 bases from J, with 12 bases in between. Germline V gene sequence: CDR1 SGHDT, CDR2 YYEEEE. CDR3 length: 14 amino acids. The CDR3 nucleotides read TGTGCCAGCAGCCCTACAGGGAACAACTATGGCTACACCTTC. As protein: CASSPTGNNYGYTF.

The genes are TRBV6-1 and TRBJ2-7, with 9 bases that match TRBD1. Germline V gene lookup returns CDR1 MNHNS and CDR2 SASEGT. This CDR3 comprises 15 residues. Germline trimming cut 6 bases from V and 3 bases from J; bases unmatched to any gene: 9. The CDR3 loop is CASRTGGKGNYEQYF. CDR3 DNA: TGTGCCAGCAGGACAGGGGGAAAGGGGAACTACGAGCAGTACTTC.

The gene calls are TRBV6-5 and TRBJ1-1; D is undetermined. Trimming removed 9 bases at V and 0 bases at J, with 11 bases between. CDR3 length equals 13 residues. Per germline, CDR1 MNHEY and CDR2 SVGAGI. DNA for the CDR3: TGTGCCAGTAGAGAGACTCTGAACACTGAAGCTTTCTTT. Translating gives CASRETLNTEAFF.

This chain uses TRBV11-1 with TRBJ2-4; TRBD2 is a possible D gene (6 bases). The CDR3 length is 15 residues. From germline, CDR1 is SGHAT and CDR2 FQDESV (reference sequence). The V end was cut by 5 bases, the J end by 8 bases, with 19 bases between. CDR3 bases: TGTGCCAGCAGCCCTGGGGCTAGCGCCCTAGACATTCAGTACTTC. Its translation is CASSPGASALDIQYF.

The chain has TRBV6-1 and TRBJ2-7; no definite D call. Germline V gene sequence: CDR1 MNHNS, CDR2 SASEGT. The CDR3 is 14 amino acids. V gave up 4 bases and J gave up 1 base, with 11 bases separating them. The CDR3, as DNA: TGTGCCAGCAGTGCCACACGAATGTCCTACGAGCAGTACTTC. Translated: CASSATRMSYEQYF.

The chain carries TRBV27 and TRBJ1-2; D gene unclear. The V gene lost 7 bases and the J gene lost 5 bases, with 23 bases spanning the gap. This CDR3 region has 16 residues. CDR1 and CDR2 from the germline V gene are MNHEY and SMNVEV (reference sequence). The CDR3 bases are TGTGCCAGCACTCCGCTGGTTGGGAGGAGCTTGTATGGCTACACCTTC. Its translation is CASTPLVGRSLYGYTF.